This T cell receptor (beta chain) was obtained from a study of T cells after yellow fever vaccination. By 5'RACE template switching, TCR cDNA was produced, with a universal primer site and UMIs added in the process. TCRdb re-called the 5' RACE reads through MiXCR, storing one row per CDR3 protein. The sample includes roughly 240,000 distinct CDR3 sequences, 6.7% of them seen just once. Study conclusions and caveats: At around 95% for CD4 and roughly 87% for CD8, most primary-vaccination clones showed up again after the booster.

Concerning this clonotype: The antigen remains undetermined.

Trimming took off 4 bases at V and 0 bases at J, with 31 bases between the two ends. Germline V gene lookup returns CDR1 SGHRS and CDR2 YFSETQ. This CDR3 comprises 21 residues. This chain links TRBV5-1 with TRBJ1-1, with TRBD1 as a possible D gene (5 bases). The sequence was obtained from a man younger than 45 who received the YFV17D yellow fever vaccine. The input for sequencing was CD4+ T cells sorted from PBMCs, taken on the day of the yellow fever booster vaccination. This CDR3 is CASSLSEDGAREVWMNTEAFF. The CDR3, as DNA: TGCGCCAGCAGCCTATCCGAGGACGGGGCCAGGGAAGTTTGGATGAACACTGAAGCTTTCTTT.